The clone carrying this TCR beta chain has a count of ten or more. What it binds is not known. The study excluded patients with other autoimmune diseases, uncontrolled infections, pregnancy or lactation. RNA transcripts served as template for amplifying TCR beta CDR3 sequences. Second-round multiplex PCR came after a first-round RT-PCR that employed HTBI primers. TCRdb itself ran the multiplex PCR reads through MiXCR, one entry per CDR3 protein. In the table there are about 210,000 distinct CDR3 sequences, over 25% of which are singletons. The sample originates from a study of Graves' ophthalmopathy and Graves' hyperthyroidism. Study-level background: The authors collected peripheral blood at initial diagnosis, before any treatment.

Regarding the study as a whole: Among thyroid clonotypes expanded above 0.001 frequency, most also appeared in blood. Using a 13-signature model, the authors split ophthalmopathy from stable hyperthyroidism, with roughly 90% sensitivity and 81.08% specificity.

Germline V gene data show CDR1 as SGHNT and CDR2 as YYREEE (reference sequence). V lost 10 bases, J lost 6 bases, and 16 bases stayed unmatched. The length of the CDR3 is 15 residues. This clonotype was sampled from a man aged 45-65 years with Graves' ophthalmopathy. The rearrangement links TRBV5-4 to TRBJ2-7, with 10 bases fitting TRBD2. The source material was peripheral blood. For the CDR3, the DNA is TGTGCCTCCTTAGCGGGAGGAACCAGTACGATCGAGCAGTACTTC. Residues: CASLAGGTSTIEQYF.